The 32 T cell receptor beta chains below come from one sample, sequenced in a study of post-analysis software for immune sequencing data. Notes on the study in general: TRBV5-6, TRBV5-1 and TRBV20-1 were among four or five TRBV segments more frequent in patients than controls.

Tagging with unique molecular identifiers was a feature of the TCR beta cDNA libraries. TCRdb re-called the PCR reads with MiXCR, one entry per CDR3 protein. This table has approximately 730,000 distinct CDR3 sequences, about half appearing once. Which antigens these TCRs recognize remains unknown. Specimen: blood. The receptors originated from a girl between 10 and 17 years old with multiple sclerosis.

This clonotype occurred a few times. The chain joins TRBV29-1 to TRBJ1-2, with D tentatively TRBD1 (5 bases). The ends were cut back, 5 bases at V and 2 bases at J, with 15 bases in the middle. There are 14 residues in the CDR3. Germline V gene data show CDR1 as SQVTM and CDR2 as ANQGSEA. CDR3 in DNA: TGCAGCGTTAATGACGGCCGGGGCAACTATGGCTACACCTTC. This sequence encodes CSVNDGRGNYGYTF.

The rearrangement joins TRBV27 to TRBJ2-3; TRBD2 aligns across 11 bases. CDR1 and CDR2 from the germline V gene are MNHEY and SMNVEV (reference sequence). The trim removed 4 bases at V and 3 bases at J, leaving 12 bases unmatched. The CDR3 is 18 amino acids. The CDR3 region has the DNA TGTGCCAGCAGTTCTTGGACTCTAGCGGGAGGTGGGACAGATACGCAGTATTTT. This codes for CASSSWTLAGGGTDTQYF.

The chain's CDR3 is CATSPGLAQTYEQYF. The CDR3 nucleotides read TGTGCCACCAGCCCAGGACTAGCGCAGACCTACGAGCAGTACTTC. This sequence joins TRBV24-1 and TRBJ2-7, with 9 bases fitting TRBD2. Germline values: CDR1 KGHDR, CDR2 SFDVKD. V dropped 7 bases and J dropped 2; count of bases not matched to a gene: 8. The CDR3 totals 15 residues.

The chain couples TRBV12-3 or TRBV12-4 to TRBJ2-1; the D call may be TRBD1 or TRBD2 (5 bases each). There are 15 residues in the CDR3. V was pared by 5 bases and J by 2 bases, with 13 bases between. The CDR3 sequence: CASSPRGVTYNEQFF. Here the CDR3 DNA reads TGTGCCAGCAGTCCGAGGGGCGTGACCTACAATGAGCAGTTCTTC.

V and J are TRBV7-9 and TRBJ2-7; 7 positions agree with TRBD2. Germline loops: CDR1 SEHNR, CDR2 FQNEAQ (reference sequence). There are 13 residues in the CDR3. Germline trimming cut 5 bases from V and 0 bases from J; bases unmatched to any gene: 1. CDR3 protein: CASSRLASYEQYF. In DNA, the CDR3 is TGTGCCAGCAGCAGACTAGCCTCCTACGAGCAGTACTTC.

This chain joins TRBV6-6 and TRBJ2-2, with 12 bases aligning to TRBD2. V gave up 3 bases and J gave up 10 bases; unmatched junction bases: 9. CDR3 size: 16 residues. Germline V gene data show CDR1 as MNHNY and CDR2 as SVGAGI (reference sequence). CDR3 in DNA: TGTGCCAGCAGTTATTGGCGTCTAGCGGGAGGGGAGGAGCTGTTTTTT. Translated: CASSYWRLAGGEELFF.

The CDR3 region is CASSQVPPGTSGRSEQFF. The CDR3, as DNA: TGTGCCAGCAGCCAAGTCCCACCCGGGACTAGCGGGAGAAGTGAGCAGTTCTTC. The chain couples TRBV3-1 to TRBJ2-1; 14 bases map to TRBD2. J gave up 9 bases and V 1 base, and 11 bases lay outside the gene matches. Germline CDR1 is LGHDT and CDR2 is YNNKEL (reference sequence). The CDR3 consists of 18 residues.

This sequence joins TRBV5-5 and TRBJ2-6; D gene unclear. Trimming removed 1 base at V and 4 bases at J, with 12 bases between. Germline CDR1 SGHKS, CDR2 YYEKEE (reference sequence). The CDR3 runs 16 residues. For the CDR3, the DNA is TGTGCCAGCAGCTTGCTCCTTCTACAGGGGGCCAACGTCCTGACTTTC. Its protein is CASSLLLLQGANVLTF. The full variable domain, completed using reference TRBV5-5 and TRBJ2-6, is DAGVTQSPTHLIKTRGQQVTLRCSPISGHKSVSWYQQVLGQGPQFIFQYYEKEERGRGNFPDRFSARQFPNYSSELNVNALLLGDSALYLCASSLLLLQGANVLTFGAGSRLTVL.

V usage is TRBV28 and J usage is TRBJ2-7; TRBD2 agrees at 9 bases. Germline CDR1 reads MDHEN; CDR2 reads SYDVKM. With V trimmed by 3 bases and J by 1 base, 4 bases remained unmatched. The CDR3 has 15 residues. Written as DNA, the CDR3 is TGTGCCAGCAGTTTTACTAGCGGGCGGTCCTACGAGCAGTACTTC. This codes for CASSFTSGRSYEQYF.

This chain links TRBV12-3 or TRBV12-4 with TRBJ2-1; 9 bases are shared with TRBD2. The length of the CDR3 is 13 residues. V lost 0 bases, J lost 9 bases, and 0 bases stayed unmatched. The CDR3 DNA follows: TGTGCCAGCAGTTTAGCGCGGGGGGGTGAGCAGTTCTTC. This sequence encodes CASSLARGGEQFF.

The V and J genes are TRBV4-2 and TRBJ1-1; no clear D. V was trimmed by 0 bases and J by 3 bases, leaving 11 bases between them. The CDR3 totals 15 residues. CDR1 is LGHNA, CDR2 YNFKEQ, per germline. The CDR3, as DNA: TGTGCCAGCAGCCAAGAGTCGGGCCTGGACACTGAAGCTTTCTTT. Protein: CASSQESGLDTEAFF.

The chain joins TRBV7-2 to TRBJ2-5, with a tentative D call TRBD2 (5 bases). The CDR3 runs 17 residues. V was shortened by 5 bases and J by 4 bases, with 23 bases between the two germline ends. Per germline, CDR1 SGHTA and CDR2 FQGNSA. The CDR3 nucleotides read TGTGCCAGCAGCCGCCTGGGTGAGGGAATGATTTTAGAGACCCAGTACTTC. Translated, it gives CASSRLGEGMILETQYF. Full variable domain (missing parts from reference TRBV7-2 and TRBJ2-5): GAGVSQSPSNKVTEKGKDVELRCDPISGHTALYWYRQSLGQGLEFLIYFQGNSAPDKSGLPSDRFSAERTGGSVSTLTIQRTQQEDSAVYLCASSRLGEGMILETQYFGPGTRLLVL.

CDR3 sequence: CASSPGAAWEQYF. The CDR3 DNA is TGTGCCAGCAGCCCCGGGGCAGCGTGGGAGCAGTACTTC. V gene TRBV14 combines with J gene TRBJ2-7; D may correspond to TRBD1 or TRBD2 (5 bases each). This CDR3 comprises 13 residues. Germline CDR1 and CDR2: SGHDN and FVKESK. Trimming took off 4 bases at V and 7 bases at J, with 14 bases between the two ends.

The sample holds a few counts of this clonotype. V is TRBV7-8 and J is TRBJ2-7, with a weak D call TRBD1 (6 bases). The CDR3 is 17 residues long. The V end was cut by 1 base, the J end by 1 base, with 17 bases between. CDR1 SGHVS and CDR2 FQNEAQ come from the germline V gene. The CDR3 DNA follows: TGTGCCAGCAGCTTAGAGCACAGGGTACAAGGATCCTACGAGCAGTACTTC. Translation: CASSLEHRVQGSYEQYF. The variable domain in full, with the rest retrieved from reference TRBV7-8 and TRBJ2-7, is GAGVSQSPRYKVAKRGQDVALRCDPISGHVSLFWYQQALGQGPEFLTYFQNEAQLDKSGLPSDRFFAERPEGSVSTLKIQRTQQEDSAVYLCASSLEHRVQGSYEQYFGPGTRLTVT.

The genes are TRBV24-1 and TRBJ1-5; D is ambiguous. This CDR3 is 14 amino acids long. Trimming left V 9 bases short and J 4 bases short, with 15 bases between. Germline-derived CDR1 and CDR2 are KGHDR and SFDVKD. CDR3 bases: TGTGCCACCTGGGGTGGGCAGGAGAATCAGCCCCAGCATTTT. The encoded protein is CATWGGQENQPQHF.

In its sample, this clonotype was seen a few times. CDR3 coding DNA: TGCGCCAGCAGTGTTGTTCGGACTGCCACCTACGAGCAGTACTTC. Its protein is CASSVVRTATYEQYF. This rearrangement joins TRBV4-3 to TRBJ2-7, with D perhaps matching TRBD2 (5 bases). Trimming took off 6 bases at V and 2 bases at J, with 17 bases between the two ends. This CDR3 is 15 amino acids long. Germline V CDR1 and CDR2: LGHNA, YSLEER.

The rearrangement uses TRBV13 and TRBJ1-4; TRBD1 matches 7 bases. Germline V gene lookup returns CDR1 PRHDT and CDR2 FYEKMQ (reference sequence). This CDR3 is built from 14 residues. After removal of 5 bases from V and 8 bases from J, the junction contained 8 bases not matched to a gene. CDR3 coding DNA: TGTGCCAGCAGCCTGACAGGGCTGCAGGAAAAACTGTTTTTT. Its protein is CASSLTGLQEKLFF.

CDR3 amino acids: CASSRTSDRGSSQYF. The CDR3 DNA is TGTGCCAGCTCGCGAACTTCCGACAGGGGGAGTTCCCAGTACTTC. The genes are TRBV12-3 or TRBV12-4 and TRBJ2-5; 9 nucleotides line up with TRBD1. V was clipped by 8 bases and J by 9 bases; unmatched bases: 16. This CDR3 has 15 amino acids.

This clonotype was found a few times. The chain carries TRBV29-1 and TRBJ2-5; D unclear. Germline-derived CDR1 and CDR2 are SQVTM and ANQGSEA. CDR3 length: 13 amino acids. The V end lost 3 bases, the J end lost 7 bases, and 15 bases lay between the germline ends. CDR3 DNA sequence: TGCAGCGTTGAGGTCGCTGCCCCGGGGACCCAGTACTTC. This gives the protein CSVEVAAPGTQYF.

The J gene is TRBJ2-1, the V gene TRBV20-1; 16 bases are shared with TRBD2. V shed 1 base and J 1 base; nucleotides not matched to a gene: 10. The germline V gene has CDR1 DFQATT and CDR2 SNEGSKA (reference sequence). The length of the CDR3 is 20 residues. This CDR3 is CSARGGPGLAGGRSYNEQFF. Written as DNA, the CDR3 is TGCAGTGCTAGAGGGGGGCCGGGACTAGCGGGAGGGCGTTCCTACAATGAGCAGTTCTTC.

This clonotype was counted between two and nine times. The chain combines TRBV11-2 with TRBJ2-7, with unresolved D. This CDR3 comprises 14 residues. Germline lookup yields CDR1 SGHAT and CDR2 FQNNGV. V was clipped by 0 bases and J by 0 bases, with 6 bases between them. The CDR3 bases are TGTGCCAGCAGCTTAGACTCCCCCTCCTACGAGCAGTACTTC. Protein sequence: CASSLDSPSYEQYF.

The V and J genes are TRBV9 and TRBJ1-1, with D hard to call. Germline loops: CDR1 SGDLS, CDR2 YYNGEE. V lost 2 bases to trimming and J lost 0 bases, with 8 bases between them. The CDR3 consists of 14 residues. The CDR3 DNA reads TGTGCCAGCAGCGTGACGGGCCTGAACACTGAAGCTTTCTTT. Translated: CASSVTGLNTEAFF.

The gene calls are TRBV15 and TRBJ2-7, with D possibly being TRBD1 (6 bases). V lost 1 base, J lost 4 bases, and 14 bases lay in between. The CDR3 length is 15 residues. The germline V gene encodes CDR1 LNHNV and CDR2 YYDKDF (reference sequence). CDR3 region: CATSRGGGQPYEQYF. CDR3 DNA sequence: TGTGCCACCAGCAGAGGAGGAGGACAGCCGTACGAGCAGTACTTC.

This chain joins TRBV6-2 or TRBV6-3 and TRBJ2-1, with a possible D match to TRBD2 (6 bases). CDR3 length: 15 amino acids. Trimming stripped 4 bases from V and 4 bases from J, with 14 bases between. Germline loops: CDR1 MNHEY, CDR2 SVGEGT. As DNA, the CDR3 is TGTGCCAGCAGTTTTGGCGGGACCTCATACAATGAGCAGTTCTTC. It specifies CASSFGGTSYNEQFF.

This clonotype was seen many times. This chain links TRBV6-5 with TRBJ1-5; D is uncertain. V was shortened by 6 bases and J by 5 bases, with 11 bases between the two germline ends. CDR1 MNHEY and CDR2 SVGAGI come from the germline V gene. The CDR3 contains 13 residues. The CDR3 protein is CASSLSKYQPQHF. The DNA of the CDR3 is TGTGCCAGCAGCCTCTCAAAATATCAGCCCCAGCATTTT.

For this clonotype: The junction and the germline gene differ at one end; a read error may be behind it. This rearrangement joins TRBV11-2 to TRBJ2-3; 9 nucleotides line up with TRBD2. CDR3 length: 18 amino acids. CDR1 SGHAT and CDR2 FQNNGV come from the germline V gene. The CDR3 DNA reads TGTGCCGGCAGCTTAGGTTCGTTAGCGGGAGTGGCGACAGATACGCAGTATTTT. It yields the protein CAGSLGSLAGVATDTQYF.

This chain connects TRBV7-3 to TRBJ2-3; D not certain. Germline assignment: CDR1 SGHTA and CDR2 FQGTGA. V gave up 2 bases and J gave up 0 bases, with 12 bases separating them. The CDR3 has 16 residues. The CDR3 coding sequence is TGTGCCAGCAGCTTAGGGTACTCTACTAGCACAGATACGCAGTATTTT. This sequence encodes CASSLGYSTSTDTQYF.

This clonotype was detected only a few times. The V call is TRBV20-1, the J call TRBJ2-5; 9 bases are shared with TRBD2. Looked up from germline, CDR1 is DFQATT and CDR2 is SNEGSKA (reference sequence). The junction had 15 bases not matched to a gene; V was cut back by 0 bases and J by 4 bases. The CDR3 sequence is 18 residues long. CDR3 residues: CSARDWREGPDFSETQYF. The DNA of the CDR3 is TGCAGTGCTAGAGATTGGCGGGAGGGCCCAGATTTCTCAGAGACCCAGTACTTC.

The chain combines TRBV29-1 with TRBJ1-2, with no clear D. Per germline, CDR1 SQVTM and CDR2 ANQGSEA. The V end lost 1 base, the J end lost 4 bases, and 16 bases lay between the germline ends. This CDR3 has 15 amino acids. CDR3 in DNA: TGCAGCGTTGAAGTCGAGTCAGGCCGCGGCTATGGCTACACCTTC. This sequence encodes CSVEVESGRGYGYTF.

The genes are TRBV5-1 and TRBJ2-5, with TRBD1 identical over 7 bases. With 4 bases clipped from V and 5 bases from J, the junction kept 11 bases outside the gene matches. This CDR3 has 15 residues. Germline V gene data show CDR1 as SGHRS and CDR2 as YFSETQ. The CDR3 region has the DNA TGCGCCAGCAGCCAAGACAGGGTTTCGTCCGAGACCCAGTACTTC. Translated: CASSQDRVSSETQYF.

This clonotype was seen a handful of times. J is TRBJ2-3 and V is TRBV4-3, with D perhaps matching TRBD1 or TRBD2 (5 bases each). The CDR3 loop spans 19 amino acids. CDR1 and CDR2 from the germline V gene are LGHNA and YSLEER. Trimming pared 0 bases from V and 4 bases from J, leaving 23 bases between. CDR3 bases: TGCGCCAGCAGCCAAGATTCCCATAGAGGGACGGTCGGGGCAGATACGCAGTATTTT. Translation gives CASSQDSHRGTVGADTQYF.

This clonotype was observed a handful of times. J is TRBJ2-1 and V is TRBV20-1, with D unresolved. The V end lost 5 bases, the J end lost 0 bases, and 11 bases lay between the germline ends. The CDR3 extends over 14 amino acids. The germline V gene has CDR1 DFQATT and CDR2 SNEGSKA (reference sequence). The CDR3 DNA reads as TGCAGTGCTCCCCCGGTGGACTCCTACAATGAGCAGTTCTTC. As protein: CSAPPVDSYNEQFF.